Each of the 31 T cell receptor beta chains below was sequenced from the same sample in a study of shared clonotypes between healthy human individuals. TCRdb's copy holds only in-frame clones and misses some; the assay was immunoSEQ multiplex PCR. The profile shows about a million clones, 65% to 80% of them singletons. The sample comprised memory CD4+ T cells sorted from blood. The subset: CD45RA-negative fraction. The receptors here all came from a man aged 18 to 30 in good health.

This clone has at least ten counts. Within the sample, other DNA sequences also encode this same CDR3. The chain couples TRBV6-1 to TRBJ1-2; D possibly corresponds to TRBD1 (6 bases). The CDR3 is 13 amino acids. V was clipped by 5 bases and J by 3 bases, with 10 bases between them. Germline assignment: CDR1 MNHNS and CDR2 SASEGT. CDR3 in amino acids: CASSPQGDYGYTF. The CDR3 nucleotides are TGTGCCAGCAGTCCACAGGGAGACTATGGCTACACCTTC.

The chain combines TRBV18 with TRBJ2-7; D may be TRBD1 (5 bases). Looked up from germline, CDR1 is KGHSH and CDR2 is LQKENI. V was cut by 2 bases and J by 1 base, with 18 bases left in between. The CDR3 consists of 17 residues. The DNA of the CDR3 is TGTGCCAGCTCACCAAGGGGATTAACGCCTCCTTCCTACGAGCAGTACTTC. As protein: CASSPRGLTPPSYEQYF.

This clone showed up just a few times. The chain recombines TRBV2 with TRBJ1-1; D may be TRBD1 (5 bases). Trimming took 9 bases from V and 8 from J, leaving 10 bases between them. CDR3 length: 10 residues. Germline-derived CDR1 and CDR2 are SNHLY and FYNNEI. CDR3 bases: TGTGCCAGAGGGGACCTCGAAGCTTTCTTT. Translating it yields CARGDLEAFF.

This clone was found once. This chain joins TRBV29-1 and TRBJ2-2, with TRBD1 matching 7 bases. The CDR3 has 14 amino acids. Per germline, CDR1 SQVTM and CDR2 ANQGSEA. The trim removed 6 bases at V and 5 bases at J, leaving 9 bases unmatched. CDR3 loop: CSVGPTGKTGELFF. The CDR3 bases are TGCAGCGTAGGACCGACAGGGAAAACCGGGGAGCTGTTTTTT.

This clone was observed a single time. The same CDR3 also results from other DNA sequences found in this sample. The J gene is TRBJ2-1, the V gene TRBV19, with D perhaps being TRBD1 or TRBD2 (5 bases each). With 6 bases removed from V and 0 bases from J, the gap between germline ends came to 12 bases. Germline lookup yields CDR1 LNHDA and CDR2 SQIVND (reference sequence). This CDR3 contains 15 residues. CDR3 region: CASSDSGSSYNEQFF. The CDR3 DNA reads TGTGCCAGTAGCGACTCAGGGAGCTCCTACAATGAGCAGTTCTTC.

V is TRBV5-1 and J is TRBJ1-1; D gene ambiguous. Trimming took off 5 bases at V and 3 bases at J, with 23 bases between the two ends. The CDR3 is 17 amino acids. In germline, CDR1 is SGHRS, CDR2 YFSETQ. The CDR3 sequence: CASRIVNMGFSDTEAFF. The CDR3 DNA is TGCGCCAGCAGGATCGTAAATATGGGTTTTTCGGACACTGAAGCTTTCTTT. The full variable domain, its missing parts supplied by reference TRBV5-1 and TRBJ1-1, is KAGVTQTPRYLIKTRGQQVTLSCSPISGHRSVSWYQQTPGQGLQFLFEYFSETQRNKGNFPGRFSGRQFSNSRSEMNVSTLELGDSALYLCASRIVNMGFSDTEAFFGQGTRLTVV.

The genes are TRBV5-1 and TRBJ2-2; 8 bases fit TRBD1. Trimming took 0 bases from V and 6 from J; bases not matched to a gene: 10. Germline-derived CDR1 and CDR2 are SGHRS and YFSETQ. The CDR3 is made up of 17 amino acids. The CDR3 loop is CASSLEGQGAFAGELFF. CDR3 sequence (DNA): TGCGCCAGCAGCTTGGAGGGGCAGGGGGCGTTTGCCGGGGAGCTGTTTTTT.

V usage is TRBV2 and J usage is TRBJ1-5; 9 nucleotides agree with TRBD1. The CDR3 length is 16 residues. Trimming at V came to 5 bases and at J to 3 bases, leaving 8 bases not matched to a gene. The V gene's germline CDR1 is SNHLY and CDR2 FYNNEI. In DNA form, the CDR3 reads TGTGCCAGCAGTTTATCCGGGACAGGGCCCAATCAGCCCCAGCATTTT. It specifies CASSLSGTGPNQPQHF.

This clone was observed a handful of times. This sequence joins TRBV5-5 and TRBJ2-1; D possibly corresponds to TRBD1 (6 bases). The germline V gene encodes CDR1 SGHKS and CDR2 YYEKEE (reference sequence). Between the trimmed V and J ends, which lost 0 bases and 2 bases, there was a span of 9 bases. The CDR3 covers 15 residues. CDR3 protein: CASSLEGDTYNEQFF. The CDR3 DNA reads TGTGCCAGCAGCTTGGAGGGGGACACCTACAATGAGCAGTTCTTC.

The V gene is TRBV7-8, the J gene TRBJ2-7, with D possibly matching TRBD1 (5 bases). This CDR3 region has 15 residues. The V end was cut by 1 base, the J end by 0 bases, with 10 bases between. Germline V gives CDR1 SGHVS, CDR2 FQNEAQ. The CDR3 DNA is TGTGCCAGCAGCTTAGTGCAGGGCCCCTCCTACGAGCAGTACTTC. Translation gives CASSLVQGPSYEQYF.

This clone was recorded once. The V gene is TRBV5-1, the J gene TRBJ2-7; maybe TRBD1 (6 bases). The V gene lost 0 bases and the J gene lost 4 bases, with 14 bases spanning the gap. The CDR3 runs to 15 residues. The germline CDR1 and CDR2 sequences are SGHRS and YFSETQ. CDR3 in amino acids: CASSLEGTLSYEQYF. The CDR3 bases are TGCGCCAGCAGCTTGGAGGGGACATTAAGTTACGAGCAGTACTTC. The variable domain in full, with the rest retrieved from reference TRBV5-1 and TRBJ2-7, is KAGVTQTPRYLIKTRGQQVTLSCSPISGHRSVSWYQQTPGQGLQFLFEYFSETQRNKGNFPGRFSGRQFSNSRSEMNVSTLELGDSALYLCASSLEGTLSYEQYFGPGTRLTVT.

This clone has just a few counts. The chain employs TRBV11-2 and TRBJ1-2; a possible D gene is TRBD1 (6 bases). The CDR3 consists of 14 residues. Trimming removed 0 bases at V and 8 bases at J, with 13 bases between. CDR1 is SGHAT and CDR2 is FQNNGV in the germline V gene. The CDR3 protein is CASSLEGSRGGYTF. The CDR3, as DNA: TGTGCCAGCAGCTTAGAAGGTAGCAGGGGAGGCTACACCTTC.

This chain links TRBV30 with TRBJ1-3; a weak D match, TRBD1 (6 bases). Looked up from germline, CDR1 is GTSNPN and CDR2 is SVGIG (reference sequence). This CDR3 comprises 13 residues. The CDR3 loop is CACRGGTGNTIYF. The CDR3 DNA is TGTGCATGCCGAGGGGGGACTGGAAACACCATATATTTT.

This clone was counted a few times. V and J are TRBV9 and TRBJ1-5; 7 positions match TRBD1. Germline V lookup: CDR1 SGDLS, CDR2 YYNGEE. CDR3 size: 18 residues. V was clipped by 10 bases and J by 1 base; unmatched bases: 20. The CDR3 DNA is TGTGCCCGAGCAACACGCAGTCTTGAACAGGGGAGCAATCAGCCCCAGCATTTT. Encoded protein: CARATRSLEQGSNQPQHF. Based on the CDR3 plus reference TRBV9 and TRBJ1-5, the full variable domain is DSGVTQTPKHLITATGQRVTLRCSPRSGDLSVYWYQQSLDQGLQFLIQYYNGEERAKGNILERFSAQQFPDLHSELNLSSLELGDSALYFCARATRSLEQGSNQPQHFGDGTRLSIL.

The V call is TRBV5-4, the J call TRBJ2-3; TRBD2 matches 7 bases. With 4 bases clipped from V and 6 bases from J, the junction kept 8 bases outside the gene matches. The length of the CDR3 is 14 residues. Germline CDR1 reads SGHNT; CDR2 reads YYREEE (reference sequence). DNA for the CDR3: TGTGCCAGCAGCGACGGGGGGTACGGCGATACGCAGTATTTT. Amino acid sequence: CASSDGGYGDTQYF.

This sequence joins TRBV19 and TRBJ2-5; 10 bases align to TRBD1. V was clipped by 10 bases and J by 1 base; unmatched bases: 15. This CDR3 has 17 residues. From germline, CDR1 is LNHDA and CDR2 SQIVND (reference sequence). As DNA, the CDR3 is TGTGCCACTCAGGGACAGGGGCCTCATTACGGCCAAGAGACCCAGTACTTC. It is translated as CATQGQGPHYGQETQYF. Supplemented by reference TRBV19 and TRBJ2-5, the full variable domain reads DGGITQSPKYLFRKEGQNVTLSCEQNLNHDAMYWYRQDPGQGLRLIYYSQIVNDFQKGDIAEGYSVSREKKESFPLTVTSAQKNPTAFYLCATQGQGPHYGQETQYFGPGTRLLVL.

The chain carries TRBV2 and TRBJ2-7; 7 bases are shared with TRBD1. Unmatched junction bases numbered 3, after V lost 2 bases and J lost 5 bases. This CDR3 region has 13 residues. The germline V gene has CDR1 SNHLY and CDR2 FYNNEI. The CDR3 DNA follows: TGTGCCAGCAGTGAAAGCAGGGGGAACGAGCAGTACTTC. This sequence encodes CASSESRGNEQYF. The variable domain in full, with the rest retrieved from reference TRBV2 and TRBJ2-7, is EPEVTQTPSHQVTQMGQEVILRCVPISNHLYFYWYRQILGQKVEFLVSFYNNEISEKSEIFDDQFSVERPDGSNFTLKIRSTKLEDSAMYFCASSESRGNEQYFGPGTRLTVT.

V is TRBV19 and J is TRBJ2-1; 9 bases fit TRBD2. This CDR3 region has 15 residues. V shed 4 bases, J shed 1 base, and the junction held 2 bases outside the gene matches. In germline, CDR1 is LNHDA, CDR2 SQIVND (reference sequence). The CDR3 DNA is TGTGCCAGTAGTACGAGCGGGGGGTCCTACAATGAGCAGTTCTTC. This translates into CASSTSGGSYNEQFF.

In regard to this clone: The same CDR3 can be traced to other DNA sequences in this sample. J is TRBJ2-7 and V is TRBV28; D is uncertain. Germline assignment: CDR1 MDHEN and CDR2 SYDVKM. The CDR3 contains 14 residues. Trimming stripped 2 bases from V and 0 bases from J, with 8 bases between. The CDR3 spells CASSLGRSSYEQYF. The CDR3 DNA reads TGTGCCAGCAGTTTAGGACGAAGCTCCTACGAGCAGTACTTC.

To note about this clone: Other nucleotide sequences from this sample produce the same CDR3. DNA of the CDR3: TGTGCCATCAGTGGGGTGGATGGCACAGATACGCAGTATTTT. It codes for CAISGVDGTDTQYF. The chain carries TRBV10-3 and TRBJ2-3; D gene uncertain. This CDR3 contains 14 residues. Germline loops: CDR1 ENHRY, CDR2 SYGVKD. V was cut by 4 bases and J by 1 base, with 9 bases left in between.

In this sample, this clone turned up a few times. Other DNA sequences in the sample encode the same CDR3. The chain links TRBV30 to TRBJ1-5, with D possibly being TRBD1 (6 bases). V lost 0 bases and J 3 bases, leaving 9 bases between the germline ends. This CDR3 has 14 amino acids. The V gene's germline CDR1 is GTSNPN and CDR2 SVGIG (reference sequence). In DNA, the CDR3 is TGTGCCTGGAGTGTTGGACAGTTCAATCAGCCCCAGCATTTT. Protein sequence: CAWSVGQFNQPQHF.

The rearrangement joins TRBV11-3 to TRBJ2-3, with D hard to call. In germline, CDR1 is SGHNT, CDR2 YENEEA. This CDR3 is 13 amino acids long. V was pared by 5 bases and J by 4 bases, with 10 bases between. The CDR3 reads CASSAPPSDTQYF. The CDR3 DNA sequence: TGTGCCAGCAGCGCGCCACCCTCAGATACGCAGTATTTT.

The chain carries TRBV5-1 and TRBJ2-3, with 11 nucleotides matching TRBD1. The CDR3 consists of 17 residues. Per germline, CDR1 SGHRS and CDR2 YFSETQ. V trimming: 2 bases; J trimming: 2 bases; junction bases outside the gene matches: 7. CDR3 protein: CASSFRTGGPVTDTQYF. Written as DNA, the CDR3 is TGCGCCAGCAGCTTCAGGACAGGGGGCCCTGTCACAGATACGCAGTATTTT.

This sequence joins TRBV9 and TRBJ2-1; D possibly corresponds to TRBD2 (7 bases). This CDR3 region has 15 residues. The germline V gene has CDR1 SGDLS and CDR2 YYNGEE. V dropped 1 base and J dropped 7 bases, with 15 bases sitting between them. Written as DNA, the CDR3 is TGTGCCAGCAGCGTAACAGCGGGACAATGGAATGAGCAGTTCTTC. Residues: CASSVTAGQWNEQFF.

The genes are TRBV18 and TRBJ2-2; D remains ambiguous. Germline-derived CDR1 and CDR2 are KGHSH and LQKENI. The V end was cut by 3 bases, the J end by 5 bases, with 4 bases between. This CDR3 contains 12 residues. CDR3 loop: CASSPVTGELFF. DNA for the CDR3: TGTGCCAGCTCACCGGTGACCGGGGAGCTGTTTTTT.

The chain is built from TRBV2 and TRBJ2-5; D tentatively fits TRBD1 or TRBD2 (6 bases each). V lost 8 bases and J 10 bases, leaving 23 bases between the germline ends. The CDR3 extends over 14 amino acids. Germline lookup yields CDR1 SNHLY and CDR2 FYNNEI. CDR3 sequence reads: CASASPTNREDQYF. CDR3 DNA: TGTGCCAGCGCCTCTCCCACCAACAGGGAGGACCAGTACTTC. The full variable domain, rest sourced from reference TRBV2 and TRBJ2-5, is EPEVTQTPSHQVTQMGQEVILRCVPISNHLYFYWYRQILGQKVEFLVSFYNNEISEKSEIFDDQFSVERPDGSNFTLKIRSTKLEDSAMYFCASASPTNREDQYFGPGTRLLVL.

This chain uses TRBV5-6 with TRBJ1-5, with TRBD1 as a possible D gene (6 bases). The V gene lost 4 bases and the J gene lost 6 bases, with 20 bases spanning the gap. The CDR3 runs 16 residues. The V gene's germline CDR1 is SGHDT and CDR2 YYEEEE. CDR3 sequence (DNA): TGTGCCAGCAGCCGAGGTAGGGGGGGAAGTGGTCAGCCCCAGCATTTT. Protein product: CASSRGRGGSGQPQHF.

V usage is TRBV27 and J usage is TRBJ2-6; 9 bases are a match to TRBD1. This CDR3 contains 18 residues. Germline CDR1 MNHEY, CDR2 SMNVEV (reference sequence). V shed 2 bases, J shed 3 bases, and the junction held 8 bases outside the gene matches. The CDR3 here is CASSLLRTGVGGANVLTF. CDR3 DNA: TGTGCCAGCAGTTTACTTCGGACAGGGGTGGGTGGGGCCAACGTCCTGACTTTC.

The V gene is TRBV6-6, the J gene TRBJ2-3; unclear D gene. V lost 7 bases and J 1 base, leaving 15 bases between the germline ends. This CDR3 contains 15 residues. CDR1 and CDR2 from the germline V gene are MNHNY and SVGAGI (reference sequence). CDR3 sequence (DNA): TGTGCCAGCACCCTCGAGACCCGGCGCACAGATACGCAGTATTTT. Its translation is CASTLETRRTDTQYF.

The V and J genes are TRBV11-2 and TRBJ1-5; no clear D gene. The CDR3 length is 13 residues. Germline V gene sequence: CDR1 SGHAT, CDR2 FQNNGV. Trimming removed 2 bases from V and 5 bases from J, with 7 bases in between. The CDR3 sequence is CASSLNQHQPQHF. The CDR3 region has the DNA TGTGCCAGCAGCTTAAACCAACATCAGCCCCAGCATTTT.

V gene TRBV7-2 combines with J gene TRBJ2-1, with TRBD2 matching 10 bases. This CDR3 has 15 amino acids. Germline V gene lookup returns CDR1 SGHTA and CDR2 FQGNSA. V dropped 3 bases and J dropped 7; count of bases not matched to a gene: 6. CDR3 nucleotides: TGTGCCAGCAGCTTTTTAGCGGGAGGTAATAATGAGCAGTTCTTC. Translating gives CASSFLAGGNNEQFF.